The 12 T cell receptor beta chains below all came from one sample that was sequenced in a study of T cell changes during pregnancy in multiple sclerosis. TCRdb keeps only in-frame clones here, not all; method: immunoSEQ multiplex PCR. The sample contains roughly 79,000 clones, 85% to 95% of which appear only once. The sample was peripheral blood, taken in the second trimester of pregnancy. These receptors were obtained from a female donor in good health, enrolled as a control in a pregnancy study.

This clone has only one observation. V and J are TRBV7-2 and TRBJ1-2; D not resolved. Germline CDR1 reads SGHTA; CDR2 reads FQGNSA. V was cut by 3 bases and J by 0 bases, with 14 bases left in between. This CDR3 contains 16 residues. The CDR3 bases are TGTGCCAGCAGCTTCGACTCATCCATCACTAACTATGGCTACACCTTC. Protein sequence: CASSFDSSITNYGYTF.

The V and J genes are TRBV18 and TRBJ1-5; no firm D call. Germline V gene lookup returns CDR1 KGHSH and CDR2 LQKENI. Trimming took 3 bases from V and 7 from J, leaving 10 bases between them. The CDR3 contains 13 residues. CDR3 in amino acids: CASSPPGIQPQHF. The CDR3 DNA reads TGTGCCAGCTCACCTCCGGGAATACAGCCCCAGCATTTT. Supplemented by reference TRBV18 and TRBJ1-5, the full variable domain reads NAGVMQNPRHLVRRRGQEARLRCSPMKGHSHVYWYRQLPEEGLKFMVYLQKENIIDESGMPKERFSAEFPKEGPSILRIQQVVRGDSAAYFCASSPPGIQPQHFGDGTRLSIL.

The V and J genes are TRBV7-9 and TRBJ2-2; TRBD1 matches 8 bases. J gave up 1 base and V 2 bases, and 3 bases lay outside the gene matches. The CDR3 is made up of 16 amino acids. Looked up from germline, CDR1 is SEHNR and CDR2 is FQNEAQ (reference sequence). The CDR3 spells CASSLPGTGNTGELFF. In nucleotides, the CDR3 is TGTGCCAGCAGCTTACCCGGGACAGGGAACACCGGGGAGCTGTTTTTT.

This clone was counted between two and nine times. The V and J genes are TRBV19 and TRBJ1-1; 11 bases match TRBD1. Trimming cost V 4 bases and J 5 bases; bases outside gene matches: 6. Germline loops: CDR1 LNHDA, CDR2 SQIVND (reference sequence). This CDR3 comprises 15 residues. The CDR3: CASSTRDRGGTEAFF. CDR3 nucleotides: TGTGCCAGTAGTACCAGGGACAGGGGGGGAACTGAAGCTTTCTTT. Full variable domain (outside the CDR3, taken from reference TRBV19 and TRBJ1-1): DGGITQSPKYLFRKEGQNVTLSCEQNLNHDAMYWYRQDPGQGLRLIYYSQIVNDFQKGDIAEGYSVSREKKESFPLTVTSAQKNPTAFYLCASSTRDRGGTEAFFGQGTRLTVV.

The V and J genes are TRBV5-4 and TRBJ2-1, with no clear D. V was pared by 0 bases and J by 9 bases, with 10 bases between. Germline CDR1 SGHNT, CDR2 YYREEE (reference sequence). The CDR3 is 13 residues long. DNA of the CDR3: TGTGCCAGCAGCTTGGGCTACGCCACTGAGCAGTTCTTC. Encoded protein: CASSLGYATEQFF.

This chain links TRBV11-2 with TRBJ1-2, with unresolved D. The V and J ends lost 5 bases and 4 bases respectively, with 20 bases between them. The length of the CDR3 is 16 residues. Per the germline V gene, CDR1 is SGHAT and CDR2 is FQNNGV. This CDR3 is CASSPQITDGLYGYTF. The CDR3 nucleotides read TGTGCCAGCAGCCCTCAGATTACGGACGGACTCTATGGCTACACCTTC.

The V call is TRBV7-9, the J call TRBJ1-1, with D possibly TRBD1 on 6 matching bases. The ends were cut back, 0 bases at V and 4 bases at J, with 9 bases in the middle. Per germline, CDR1 SEHNR and CDR2 FQNEAQ (reference sequence). This CDR3 has 14 residues. The CDR3 sequence is CASSLAGGRTEAFF. DNA for the CDR3: TGTGCCAGCAGCTTAGCCGGGGGGCGCACTGAAGCTTTCTTT.

The table lists this clone with a count of one. This rearrangement joins TRBV10-3 to TRBJ2-2, with D tentatively TRBD2 (6 bases). Germline V CDR1 and CDR2: ENHRY, SYGVKD. Trimming took off 4 bases at V and 5 bases at J, with 8 bases between the two ends. This CDR3 comprises 13 residues. As DNA, the CDR3 is TGTGCCATCAGTGGACGGGGGACCGGGGAGCTGTTTTTT. It is translated as CAISGRGTGELFF.

This clone appeared a single time. The rearrangement joins TRBV5-1 to TRBJ2-7; no reliable D call. V lost 3 bases, J lost 2 bases, and 12 bases lay in between. Germline assignment: CDR1 SGHRS and CDR2 YFSETQ. The CDR3 sequence is 14 residues long. CDR3 protein: CASSWAATTYEQYF. The CDR3 coding sequence is TGCGCCAGCAGCTGGGCCGCGACGACCTACGAGCAGTACTTC.

The chain combines TRBV5-1 with TRBJ2-2; D might be TRBD2 (5 bases). The CDR3 has 12 amino acids. V shed 6 bases and J shed 5 bases, with 8 bases lying between them. The V gene's germline CDR1 is SGHRS and CDR2 YFSETQ. The CDR3 region is CASTGDTGELFF. CDR3 nucleotides: TGCGCCAGCACCGGGGATACCGGGGAGCTGTTTTTT.

This chain uses TRBV4-3 with TRBJ1-2; maybe TRBD1 (6 bases). CDR3 length: 15 residues. V lost 1 base and J 2 bases, leaving 11 bases between the germline ends. Germline V gene lookup returns CDR1 LGHNA and CDR2 YSLEER. CDR3 sequence reads: CASSQVAGVNYGYTF. CDR3 DNA: TGCGCCAGCAGCCAAGTTGCAGGGGTCAACTATGGCTACACCTTC.

CDR3 coding DNA: TGTGCCAGCAGCTTGGGCAGGGGGTACACTGAAGCTTTCTTT. This encodes CASSLGRGYTEAFF. J is TRBJ1-1 and V is TRBV5-5, with 7 bases identical to TRBD1. The CDR3 length is 14 residues. J gave up 3 bases and V 0 bases, and 2 bases lay outside the gene matches. CDR1 is SGHKS, CDR2 YYEKEE, per germline (reference sequence).